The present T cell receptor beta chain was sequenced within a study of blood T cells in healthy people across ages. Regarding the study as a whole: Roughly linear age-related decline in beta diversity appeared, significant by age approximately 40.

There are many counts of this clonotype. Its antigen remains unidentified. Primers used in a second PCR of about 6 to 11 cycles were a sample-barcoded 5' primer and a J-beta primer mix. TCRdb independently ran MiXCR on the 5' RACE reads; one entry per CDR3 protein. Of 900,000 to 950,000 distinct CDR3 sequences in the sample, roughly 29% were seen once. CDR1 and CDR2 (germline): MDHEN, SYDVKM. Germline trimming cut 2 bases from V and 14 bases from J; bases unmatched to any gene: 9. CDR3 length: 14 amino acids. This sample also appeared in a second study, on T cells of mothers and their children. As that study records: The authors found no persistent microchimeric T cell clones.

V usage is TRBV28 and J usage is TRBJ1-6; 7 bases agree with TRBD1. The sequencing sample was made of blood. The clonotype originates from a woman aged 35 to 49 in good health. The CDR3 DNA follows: TGTGCCAGCAGTTTACGGGACAGTATACTGTCCCTCCACTTT. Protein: CASSLRDSILSLHF.